Sequencing of this T cell receptor beta chain was carried out in a study of cytomegalovirus exposure and HLA in healthy donors. TCRdb's table, derived via immunoSEQ multiplex PCR, lists solely in-frame clones and lacks some. The data show fewer than 150,000 clones, about 86% seen once. The CDR3 loop spans 14 amino acids. V dropped 4 bases and J dropped 0 bases, with 8 bases sitting between them. Per germline, CDR1 MNHEY and CDR2 SMNVEV (reference sequence). The J gene is TRBJ2-3, the V gene TRBV27, with D hard to call. Specimen: PBMCs. This TCR was recovered from a woman in her late teens or twenties in good health and CMV-seropositive. CDR3 in amino acids: CASSWQTSTDTQYF. The CDR3, as DNA: TGTGCCAGCAGTTGGCAAACAAGCACAGATACGCAGTATTTT.